A selection of T cell receptor beta chains follows, all from one sample in a study of T cells after yellow fever vaccination. From the 5' RACE reads, TCRdb called clonotypes with MiXCR, one entry per CDR3 protein. The data contain 250,000 to 400,000 distinct CDR3 sequences, approximately 4% of them singletons. This specimen was PBMCs, taken 15 days after the yellow fever booster vaccination. The receptors stem from a man between 18 and 29 years old who received the YFV17D yellow fever vaccine. Each CDR3 is given with its conserved first and last residue.

j_call v_call cdr3_aa
TRBJ1-2 TRBV9 CASRPDRNYGYTF
TRBJ2-2 TRBV7-2 CASSSSGGASGELFF
TRBJ2-3 TRBV29-1 CSVEEGPVDVWGSTDTQYF
TRBJ2-7 TRBV7-9 CASRFGGYEQYF
TRBJ1-1 TRBV7-3 CASSRGPDDTEAFF
TRBJ2-3 TRBV10-3 CAISLDPTDTQYF
TRBJ2-5 TRBV9 CASSVSASGVRETQYF
TRBJ2-1 TRBV5-5 CASSRRGQTYNEQFF
TRBJ1-5 TRBV7-2 CASSPTRVPQPQHF
TRBJ2-7 TRBV7-8 CASSLESISSSRTYEQYF
TRBJ2-5 TRBV5-6 CASGGPETQYF
TRBJ1-5 TRBV7-2 CASSLMVNSNQPQHF
TRBJ1-3 TRBV10-3 CAIMGQRLNPGSGNTIYF
TRBJ1-4 TRBV5-1 CASSLRLPNEKLFF
TRBJ2-5 TRBV7-7 CASSAGLQETQYF
TRBJ2-1 TRBV18 CASSPPRGLNEQFF
TRBJ2-3 TRBV12-3/TRBV12-4 CASFTTDTDTQYF
TRBJ2-4 TRBV7-6 CASSQGGDIQYF
TRBJ2-5 TRBV7-2 CASSLNRGPLETQYF
TRBJ2-1 TRBV6-2/TRBV6-3 CASSYATRSEQFF
TRBJ2-1 TRBV12-3/TRBV12-4 CASSQGYNEQFF
TRBJ2-2 TRBV7-3 CASSPRVKAGELFF
TRBJ2-7 TRBV7-9 CAGGGVRPHEQYF
TRBJ1-4 TRBV20-1 CSVKNEKLFF
TRBJ1-1 TRBV4-1 CASSQDLGRDLAFF
TRBJ1-5 TRBV7-6 CASSAHGNQPQHF
TRBJ2-7 TRBV29-1 CSVVSQGRTEQYF
TRBJ2-3 TRBV12-3/TRBV12-4 CASERTIADTQYF
TRBJ2-3 TRBV3-1 CASSQVWEGGVTDTQYF
TRBJ2-3 TRBV6-2/TRBV6-3 CASSQYRDTQYF